This T cell receptor (beta chain) was recorded in a study of T-cell memory formation after mild COVID-19. Study-level background: TCR clusters mostly belonged to single donors. Study-level results: The appearance of some responding clones in pre-infection memory suggested that cross-reactive memory joined. Among CD4+ contracting clones, most were CM and EM, and CD8+ ones EMRA.

Sample barcodes and UMIs were carried by the TCR alpha and TCR beta cDNA libraries that 5'RACE generated with constant-segment primers. TCRdb passed the 5' RACE reads through MiXCR, listing each CDR3 protein once. Of 260,000 or so distinct CDR3 sequences in the sample, over 15% were seen once. This clonotype occurred a few times. Its antigen is still unknown. CDR1 is LGHNA and CDR2 is YSLEER in the germline V gene. V lost 3 bases and J lost 10, with 10 bases in between. This CDR3 contains 13 residues. This receptor was taken from a man in his late teens or twenties who had mild COVID-19 (a few samples of this study predate the infection). Cell type and time point are not known. This chain links TRBV4-3 with TRBJ1-6; D gene uncertain. Source material: PBMCs or a T cell subset sorted from them (not recorded which). The CDR3 loop is CASSQGRSSPLHF. CDR3 coding DNA: TGCGCCAGCAGCCAGGGCCGGAGCTCACCCCTCCACTTT.